These 8 T cell receptor beta chains share one sample of origin, sequenced in a study of blood T cell repertoires in COVID-19. Profiled with immunoSEQ multiplex PCR; TCRdb holds only in-frame clones, not every one. The sample holds about 150,000 clones, 87% seen once. Sequences were obtained from peripheral blood. These TCRs come from a man aged 50-60 years who had recovered from COVID-19.

The chain carries TRBV15 and TRBJ1-1; no clear D gene. The CDR3 extends over 15 amino acids. The ends were cut back, 5 bases at V and 1 base at J, with 14 bases in the middle. Germline CDR1 is LNHNV and CDR2 is YYDKDF (reference sequence). The CDR3 DNA reads TGTGCCACCAGCGGCGAATGGGCCTCGAACACTGAAGCTTTCTTT. Protein product: CATSGEWASNTEAFF.

The CDR3 loop reads CASSAGTGGTGELFF. CDR3 DNA: TGTGCCAGCTCTGCCGGGACAGGGGGCACCGGGGAGCTGTTTTTT. V usage is TRBV18 and J usage is TRBJ2-2, with TRBD1 matching 11 bases. J gave up 4 bases and V 6 bases, and 4 bases lay outside the gene matches. The germline gives CDR1 KGHSH, CDR2 LQKENI. This CDR3 is built from 15 residues.

The genes are TRBV6-5 and TRBJ2-7, with TRBD1 matching over 7 bases. This CDR3 is 13 amino acids long. Germline CDR1 and CDR2: MNHEY and SVGAGI. The ends lost 6 bases at V and 3 bases at J; junction bases unmatched: 5. CDR3 region: CASRVGQFYEQYF. CDR3 coding DNA: TGTGCCAGCAGAGTGGGACAGTTCTACGAGCAGTACTTC.

The chain employs TRBV7-2 and TRBJ2-1, with unresolved D. The germline V and J ends were trimmed by 5 bases and 0 bases, with 17 bases remaining between them. CDR3 length equals 17 residues. CDR1 and CDR2 (germline): SGHTA, FQGNSA. The CDR3 reads CASSLIGQVGSYNEQFF. The CDR3 region has the DNA TGTGCCAGCAGCCTAATAGGTCAGGTAGGCTCCTACAATGAGCAGTTCTTC.

The chain employs TRBV5-6 and TRBJ1-4; D is uncertain. CDR1 is SGHDT and CDR2 is YYEEEE in the germline V gene. CDR3 length: 13 residues. The V and J ends lost 1 base and 6 bases respectively, with 7 bases between them. The CDR3 loop reads CASSLWADEKLFF. CDR3 nucleotides: TGTGCCAGCAGCTTGTGGGCAGATGAAAAACTGTTTTTT.

This chain uses TRBV5-4 with TRBJ1-5; D is uncertain. This CDR3 spans 16 amino acids. V was pared by 0 bases and J by 0 bases, with 10 bases between. Germline CDR1 reads SGHNT; CDR2 reads YYREEE (reference sequence). In nucleotides, the CDR3 is TGTGCCAGCAGCTTGGGCGGGCCATATAGCAATCAGCCCCAGCATTTT. Residues: CASSLGGPYSNQPQHF.

J is TRBJ2-7 and V is TRBV5-1; D perhaps matches TRBD1 (6 bases). Trimming removed 4 bases from V and 7 bases from J, with 15 bases in between. The CDR3 has 13 residues. Germline CDR1 and CDR2: SGHRS and YFSETQ. The DNA of the CDR3 is TGCGCCAGCAGCGCCGGGGCAGGGGTGGAGCAGTACTTC. Amino acid sequence: CASSAGAGVEQYF.

As DNA, the CDR3 is TGTGCCAGCTCACCACCCCCCCGGGGGAAGCAAGAGACCCAGTACTTC. Residues: CASSPPPRGKQETQYF. J is TRBJ2-5 and V is TRBV18; D might be TRBD2 (6 bases). The CDR3 has 16 amino acids. CDR1 KGHSH and CDR2 LQKENI come from the germline V gene. V lost 0 bases and J lost 2, with 13 bases in between.